A selection of T cell receptor beta chains follows, all from one sample in a study of cytomegalovirus exposure and HLA in healthy donors. Produced via immunoSEQ multiplex PCR; TCRdb's table is partial and in-frame only. The table lists 100,000 to 150,000 clones, approximately 78% of them singletons, with around 9.9% in the top ten. The sample consisted of PBMCs. The receptors were gathered from a man aged 30 to 45 in good health and CMV-seropositive. CDR3s include the opening cysteine and the closing phenylalanine or tryptophan. D genes are given only for firm matches. Where a row states a size, it is once, few, many or the class of an expanded clone; other rows omit it.

d_gene | abundance | j_gene | v_gene | CDR3nt | CDR3aa
. | few | TRBJ1-2 | TRBV28 | TGTGCCAGCAGTGGCCCTGAACGGGGTGGCTACACCTTC | CASSGPERGGYTF
. | . | TRBJ2-7 | TRBV5-6 | TGTGCCAGCAGCCGCGTTTCGCGGTCCTACGAGCAGTACTTC | CASSRVSRSYEQYF
. | . | TRBJ2-1 | TRBV4-1 | TGCGCCAGCAGCCAAGTACACAGCTCCTACAATGAGCAGTTCTTC | CASSQVHSSYNEQFF
TRBD2 | . | TRBJ2-7 | TRBV4-2 | TGTGCCAGCAGCCGATTGACTAGCGGTGCCTACGAGCAGTACTTC | CASSRLTSGAYEQYF
. | . | TRBJ1-2 | TRBV9 | TGTGCCAGCAGCGATGGACTGCCCTATAGCTATGGCTACACCTTC | CASSDGLPYSYGYTF
. | . | TRBJ1-2 | TRBV10-1 | TGCGCCAGCAGTGAATCGGGTTTCAACTATGGCTACACCTTC | CASSESGFNYGYTF
TRBD2 | . | TRBJ2-1 | TRBV9 | TGTGCCAGCAGCGTAGCCAGCGGGAGGGCCTACAATGAGCAGTTCTTC | CASSVASGRAYNEQFF
TRBD2 | . | TRBJ2-7 | TRBV10-3 | TGTGCCGTAAGGGGACTAGCGGGAGGCTTATCCTACGAGCAGTACTTC | CAVRGLAGGLSYEQYF
. | . | TRBJ2-7 | TRBV30 | TGTGCCTGGGGACGAGTGAGGGGGTCCTACGAGCAGTACTTC | CAWGRVRGSYEQYF
. | . | TRBJ2-7 | TRBV10-3 | TGTGCCATCAGTGAGTCGGTGGGAGGTCTGCCCGAGCAGTACTTC | CAISESVGGLPEQYF
. | . | TRBJ2-5 | TRBV6-5 | TGTGCCAGCAGTCTGCAAGAGACCCAGTACTTC | CASSLQETQYF
. | . | TRBJ1-1 | TRBV6-5 | TGTGCCAGCAGTTACGACACCTACTCGAACACTGAAGCTTTCTTT | CASSYDTYSNTEAFF
. | . | TRBJ2-1 | TRBV5-4 | TGTGCCAGCAGCTTGGAACTAGCAGCAGATGAGCAGTTCTTC | CASSLELAADEQFF
. | . | TRBJ1-4 | TRBV5-6 | TGTGCCAGCAGCTCCAAGGGCAGGGGCCAGGTGATCGAAAAACTGTTTTTT | CASSSKGRGQVIEKLFF
TRBD1 | . | TRBJ2-1 | TRBV27 | TGTGCCAGCAGTTTAGTCTCGGGACCAGGGGGTAATGAGCAGTTCTTC | CASSLVSGPGGNEQFF
. | . | TRBJ2-3 | TRBV7-9 | TGTGCCAGCAGCCTCGGGCGGGCCGATACAGATACGCAGTATTTT | CASSLGRADTDTQYF
. | . | TRBJ2-1 | TRBV28 | TGTGCCAGCAGTTTCTCGGGAACAAGATCCTACAATGAGCAGTTCTTC | CASSFSGTRSYNEQFF
TRBD1 | . | TRBJ2-1 | TRBV6-6 | TGTGCCAGCAATAAGGGGGCGCTGGGGAATGAGCAGTTCTTC | CASNKGALGNEQFF
. | few | TRBJ1-2 | TRBV6-1 | TGTGCCAGCGGTGCGAATGAAGAAGGGGGCTATGGCTACACCTTC | CASGANEEGGYGYTF
. | . | TRBJ2-5 | TRBV19 | TGTGCCAGTAGTATGGGGGGGGCGGCGGGAGAGACCCAGTACTTC | CASSMGGAAGETQYF
. | . | TRBJ1-2 | TRBV5-6 | TGTGCCAGCAGCAGTTTATTCGGGTCCTATGGCTACACCTTC | CASSSLFGSYGYTF
. | . | TRBJ1-2 | TRBV25-1 | TGTGCCAGCGGAGGGACGGATTATGGCTACACCTTC | CASGGTDYGYTF
TRBD1 | . | TRBJ1-1 | TRBV10-3 | TGTGCCCTCAGGGGGCCTAACACTGAAGCTTTCTTT | CALRGPNTEAFF
. | . | TRBJ1-1 | TRBV19 | TGTGCCAGTAGTACGGCGGGAGGAAACACTGAAGCTTTCTTT | CASSTAGGNTEAFF
. | . | TRBJ2-5 | TRBV14 | TGTGCCAGCAGCCCTGCGGCGTTAGAGACCCAGTACTTC | CASSPAALETQYF
TRBD2 | . | TRBJ2-3 | TRBV7-2 | TGTGCCAGCAGCATGACGAGCCGGGGGAGGGCCGGAGATACGCAGTATTTT | CASSMTSRGRAGDTQYF
TRBD1 | . | TRBJ2-7 | TRBV4-1 | TGCGCCAGCAGCCAACCACGACAGGGTCACGAGCAGTACTTC | CASSQPRQGHEQYF
. | . | TRBJ2-1 | TRBV28 | TGTGCCAGCAGCCCGAGACAAGGCGAGCAGTTCTTC | CASSPRQGEQFF
. | few | TRBJ2-7 | TRBV4-3 | TGCGCCAGCAGCCAAGAAGGGACACCGGACTACGAGCAGTACTTC | CASSQEGTPDYEQYF
. | few | TRBJ1-1 | TRBV25-1 | TGTGCCAGCAGTGAAACAACAACGAACACTGAAGCTTTCTTT | CASSETTTNTEAFF
TRBD2 | . | TRBJ2-3 | TRBV7-3 | TGTGCCAGCAGCTCGCAAGCGGGAGAGGGAGATACGCAGTATTTT | CASSSQAGEGDTQYF
. | . | TRBJ2-1 | TRBV27 | TGTGCCAGCAGTTTAGGGACGGGAGAGATTGGTGAGCAGTTCTTC | CASSLGTGEIGEQFF
TRBD1 | . | TRBJ1-2 | TRBV18 | TGTGCCAGCTCACCCGAACGACAGGGGGCAGGTTATGGCTACACCTTC | CASSPERQGAGYGYTF